The entry below gives a single T cell receptor (beta chain) sequence along with its context. The antigen is unknown. This sample stems from a study of cytomegalovirus exposure and HLA in healthy donors. Findings and caveats of the study: A later analysis revealed that TCR association rates differed between HLA loci, peaking at DRB1 and bottoming out at HLA-C. In an earlier analysis, productive rearrangement rates for most beta V segments clustered near 90% or 30%. HLA alleles were associated with fewer than 20,000 TCR beta sequences in a later analysis at 0.05 false discovery rate. Sequencing probably produced one cluster of sequence variants that were highly shared.

Germline loops: CDR1 SGHKS, CDR2 YYEKEE (reference sequence). The CDR3 runs 16 residues. The trim removed 0 bases at V and 0 bases at J, leaving 6 bases unmatched. 13 Jbeta primers and 60 Vbeta primers were used for the PCR. The method was immunoSEQ multiplex PCR; TCRdb's version includes in-frame clones alone and lacks a portion of them. The sample has 120,000 or so clones; about 10% are singletons. The TCR comes from a woman aged 18-29 years in good health and CMV-seropositive. The sequenced material came from PBMCs. The chain recombines TRBV5-5 with TRBJ2-7; 7 nucleotides align to TRBD1. CDR3 protein: CASSLGQGVVSYEQYF. DNA for the CDR3: TGTGCCAGCAGCTTGGGACAGGGAGTAGTCTCCTACGAGCAGTACTTC.